Below, 24 T cell receptor beta chains from the same sample are listed, as sequenced in a study of blood T cells in healthy people across ages. The second PCR ran roughly 7 to 12 cycles with a sample-barcoded 5' primer and J-beta primers. TCRdb processed the 5' RACE reads anew with MiXCR; each CDR3 protein has one entry. Of about 780,000 distinct CDR3 sequences listed, roughly 25% were seen once; the top ten hold over 2.5%. These data also formed part of another study, on T cells of mothers and their children.

The sample taken for sequencing was blood. The source is a boy younger than 18 in good health.

The chain couples TRBV20-1 to TRBJ2-7, with 8 bases fitting TRBD2. CDR1 and CDR2 (germline): DFQATT, SNEGSKA (reference sequence). The CDR3 covers 13 residues. The CDR3 sequence is CSAGRGSSYEQYF. The CDR3 bases are TGCAGCGCCGGGAGGGGGAGCTCCTACGAGCAGTACTTC.

This clonotype was observed a few times. This sequence joins TRBV9 and TRBJ2-1, with no clear D. The DNA end favors TRBJ2-5, so the J call may be wrong. CDR3 length equals 15 residues. The germline gives CDR1 SGDLS, CDR2 YYNGEE. CDR3 sequence reads: CASSVGAAAPVDQYF. The CDR3 DNA reads as TGTGCCAGCAGCGTAGGGGCAGCAGCCCCTGTCGACCAGTACTTC.

This chain uses TRBV20-1 with TRBJ2-1, with TRBD2 matching over 8 bases. The CDR3 runs to 14 residues. Germline loops: CDR1 DFQATT, CDR2 SNEGSKA (reference sequence). V gave up 5 bases and J gave up 6 bases; unmatched junction bases: 9. The CDR3, as DNA: TGCAGTGCTCCCTGGCGGCGGGGGGCCAATGAGCAGTTCTTC. It specifies CSAPWRRGANEQFF.

This clonotype turned up a few times. This sequence joins TRBV29-1 and TRBJ2-1; no clear D gene. The V gene's germline CDR1 is SQVTM and CDR2 ANQGSEA. Trimming removed 3 bases from V and 7 bases from J, with 13 bases in between. The CDR3 runs 13 residues. The CDR3 protein is CSVDEQIGNEQFF. CDR3 sequence (DNA): TGCAGCGTTGACGAACAGATTGGGAATGAGCAGTTCTTC.

This clonotype has a handful of counts. The rearrangement joins TRBV5-1 to TRBJ2-5, with 7 positions matching TRBD1. The J call may not be correct, given that the DNA end is closer to TRBJ2-1. Per the germline V gene, CDR1 is SGHRS and CDR2 is YFSETQ. The CDR3 extends over 14 amino acids. CDR3 nucleotides: TGCGCCAGCAGCTTTCAGGGGGTTGACAATGAGCAGTTCTTC. Translated: CASSFQGVDNEQFF.

The J gene is TRBJ2-5, the V gene TRBV5-6, with TRBD1 matching 10 bases. The J call may be incorrect, as the DNA end agrees better with TRBJ2-1. Germline CDR1 reads SGHDT; CDR2 reads YYEEEE. The CDR3 loop spans 16 amino acids. The CDR3 spells CASSLLRTGGYNEQFF. Written as DNA, the CDR3 is TGTGCCAGCAGCTTGTTACGGACAGGGGGATACAATGAGCAGTTCTTC.

The chain recombines TRBV20-1 with TRBJ2-7; D gene uncertain. CDR3 length: 13 amino acids. From germline, CDR1 is DFQATT and CDR2 SNEGSKA (reference sequence). Trimming removed 3 bases from V and 4 bases from J, with 13 bases in between. CDR3 nucleotide sequence: TGCAGTGCTAGGTGGCGATCCGTTTACGAGCAGTACTTC. Its protein product is CSARWRSVYEQYF.

This clonotype occurred many times. This chain joins TRBV6-1 and TRBJ2-5, with TRBD2 as a possible D gene (6 bases). Germline CDR1 reads MNHNS; CDR2 reads SASEGT. The V end lost 1 base, the J end lost 1 base, and 13 bases lay between the germline ends. The CDR3 has 16 amino acids. CDR3 sequence: CASSEGIGGAQETQYF. CDR3 DNA: TGTGCCAGCAGTGAAGGCATAGGAGGGGCCCAAGAGACCCAGTACTTC.

This chain uses TRBV12-3 or TRBV12-4 with TRBJ2-7, with D tentatively TRBD1 (6 bases). V lost 11 bases, J lost 5 bases, and 25 bases lay in between. The CDR3 covers 15 residues. The CDR3 spells CACASGGWGPDEQYF. CDR3 DNA: TGTGCCTGCGCGTCTGGTGGTTGGGGGCCGGACGAGCAGTACTTC.

The chain recombines TRBV12-3 or TRBV12-4 with TRBJ2-7, with D uncertain. Between the trimmed V and J ends, which lost 1 base and 0 bases, there was a span of 16 bases. The CDR3 runs 17 residues. In DNA form, the CDR3 reads TGTGCCAGCAGTTTAGGGGATCATGCGTGGAGCTCCTACGAGCAGTACTTC. Amino acid sequence: CASSLGDHAWSSYEQYF.

In this sample, this clonotype turned up a few times. The chain couples TRBV9 to TRBJ2-4, with 11 nucleotides matching TRBD2. The germline V gene has CDR1 SGDLS and CDR2 YYNGEE. The CDR3 has 18 residues. V dropped 0 bases and J dropped 1; count of bases not matched to a gene: 6. CDR3 region: CASSVGPSSGGAKNIQYF. Here the CDR3 DNA reads TGTGCCAGCAGCGTAGGCCCTTCTAGCGGGGGGGCCAAAAACATTCAGTACTTC.

V usage is TRBV3-1 and J usage is TRBJ2-1, with D tentatively TRBD1 or TRBD2 (6 bases each). Trimming pared 1 base from V and 7 bases from J, leaving 11 bases between. This CDR3 contains 14 residues. Germline values: CDR1 LGHDT, CDR2 YNNKEL (reference sequence). The CDR3 loop is CASSQAGAGNEQFF. DNA of the CDR3: TGTGCCAGCAGCCAAGCGGGGGCAGGGAATGAGCAGTTCTTC.

This chain links TRBV6-5 with TRBJ2-1; 9 positions agree with TRBD1. The CDR3 consists of 14 residues. V was clipped by 6 bases and J by 7 bases; unmatched bases: 7. Germline-derived CDR1 and CDR2 are MNHEY and SVGAGI. The CDR3 DNA is TGTGCCAGCAGGAAGGGGACAGGGAGGAATGAGCAGTTCTTC. Protein sequence: CASRKGTGRNEQFF.

This clonotype was recorded many times. The chain employs TRBV2 and TRBJ2-5, with 9 bases matching TRBD1. This CDR3 contains 13 residues. CDR1 is SNHLY and CDR2 is FYNNEI in the germline V gene. J lost 5 bases, V lost 6 bases, and 4 bases had no gene match. The CDR3 nucleotides are TGTGCCAGCAGAGAGGACAGGGGTGAGACCCAGTACTTC. Translation gives CASREDRGETQYF.

The V and J genes are TRBV20-1 and TRBJ2-7, with 7 bases identical to TRBD1. There are 14 residues in the CDR3. Germline assignment: CDR1 DFQATT and CDR2 SNEGSKA (reference sequence). The junction had 10 bases not matched to a gene; V was cut back by 4 bases and J by 4 bases. Written as DNA, the CDR3 is TGCAGTGCTATGGGGACAGTTTTCGAGTACGAGCAGTACTTC. Its protein product is CSAMGTVFEYEQYF.

This clonotype was seen once. The junction does not match germline at one end; this may be a read error. The chain joins TRBV7-6 to TRBJ2-3; 9 nucleotides align to TRBD2. This CDR3 spans 17 amino acids. Germline values: CDR1 SGHVS, CDR2 FNYEAQ. DNA for the CDR3: TGTGCCAGCAGCTTAGCTAGGACCGGGACTAGCACAGACACGCAGTATTTT. It yields the protein CASSLARTGTSTDTQYF.

This chain joins TRBV7-8 and TRBJ2-2; D call uncertain. The CDR3 is 12 amino acids. V gave up 1 base and J gave up 7 bases, with 4 bases separating them. CDR1 and CDR2 (germline): SGHVS, FQNEAQ. The CDR3 region is CASSLVYGELFF. The CDR3 nucleotides read TGTGCCAGCAGCTTAGTCTACGGGGAGCTGTTTTTT.

The chain couples TRBV11-2 to TRBJ2-4, with D perhaps TRBD2 (7 bases). The ends were cut back, 1 base at V and 0 bases at J, with 19 bases in the middle. Germline V lookup: CDR1 SGHAT, CDR2 FQNNGV. The CDR3 is 19 amino acids. The CDR3 DNA is TGTGCCAGCAGCTTAGGGGGGGGCCTACAAAGACTAGCCAAAAACATTCAGTACTTC. Protein: CASSLGGGLQRLAKNIQYF.

V gene TRBV18 combines with J gene TRBJ1-1; 9 bases are shared with TRBD1. Trimming removed 2 bases from V and 3 bases from J; junction bases left unmatched: 7. This CDR3 comprises 16 residues. Germline assignment: CDR1 KGHSH and CDR2 LQKENI. The CDR3 is CASSPGRTGDYTEAFF. The DNA for the CDR3 is TGTGCCAGCTCACCAGGTCGGACAGGGGATTACACTGAAGCTTTCTTT.

This clonotype was detected a few times. The V call is TRBV5-1, the J call TRBJ2-7; D tentatively fits TRBD1 or TRBD2 (5 bases each). The J call may not be correct, given that the DNA end is closer to TRBJ2-1. The germline V gene encodes CDR1 SGHRS and CDR2 YFSETQ. The CDR3 has 15 residues. Here the CDR3 DNA reads TGCGCCAGCAGCTCGGGACCCACAGGATTCAATGAGCAGTTCTTC. Its protein product is CASSSGPTGFNEQFF.

This chain joins TRBV29-1 and TRBJ2-3; 9 positions match TRBD1. The CDR3 sequence is 15 residues long. The junction had 8 bases not matched to a gene; V was cut back by 7 bases and J by 0 bases. The V gene's germline CDR1 is SQVTM and CDR2 ANQGSEA. This CDR3 is CSARGQGGSTDTQYF. The CDR3, as DNA: TGCAGCGCCCGGGGACAGGGTGGGAGCACAGATACGCAGTATTTT.

This clonotype has more than one count but fewer than ten. The J gene is TRBJ1-4, the V gene TRBV4-1; tentatively, D is TRBD1 (6 bases). The germline V and J ends were trimmed by 1 base and 0 bases, with 12 bases remaining between them. The germline CDR1 and CDR2 sequences are MGHRA and YSYEKL. The CDR3 contains 17 residues. As DNA, the CDR3 is TGCGCCAGCAGCCAAGTAGGACAGCGTGCAACTAATGAAAAACTGTTTTTT. It encodes CASSQVGQRATNEKLFF.

This clonotype was recorded once. The chain combines TRBV6-1 with TRBJ2-1; 8 bases align to TRBD2. This CDR3 region has 16 residues. Unmatched junction bases numbered 14, after V lost 4 bases and J lost 9 bases. Germline assignment: CDR1 MNHNS and CDR2 SASEGT. The CDR3: CASSGLATPFLGEQFF. The DNA of the CDR3 is TGTGCCAGCAGTGGACTAGCGACTCCCTTCCTGGGTGAGCAGTTCTTC.

This clonotype was seen many times. The V gene is TRBV7-9, the J gene TRBJ1-4, with 8 bases identical to TRBD1. The germline V gene has CDR1 SEHNR and CDR2 FQNEAQ (reference sequence). V gave up 7 bases and J gave up 8 bases; unmatched junction bases: 15. This CDR3 spans 16 amino acids. CDR3 nucleotides: TGTGCCAGCATCGCTTATCCGGGACAGGTGGGAGAAAAACTGTTTTTT. Translating gives CASIAYPGQVGEKLFF. Using reference TRBV7-9 and TRBJ1-4 for the parts outside the CDR3, the full variable domain is DTGVSQNPRHKITKRGQNVTFRCDPISEHNRLYWYRQTLGQGPEFLTYFQNEAQLEKSRLLSDRFSAERPKGSFSTLEIQRTEQGDSAMYLCASIAYPGQVGEKLFFGSGTQLSVL.